The 3 T cell receptor beta chains below were found in one sample sequenced in a study of cytomegalovirus exposure and HLA in healthy donors. Here immunoSEQ multiplex PCR was the method, and the copy in TCRdb shows in-frame clones only, minus some. The table includes around 170,000 clones, 88% detected once. What was sequenced was PBMCs. Receptors were obtained from a young man in good health and CMV-seronegative.

This sequence joins TRBV25-1 and TRBJ2-2; TRBD1 is a possible D gene (5 bases). The length of the CDR3 is 14 residues. Trimming pared 3 bases from V and 0 bases from J, leaving 5 bases between. Germline V gives CDR1 MGHDK, CDR2 SYGVNS. For the CDR3, the DNA is TGTGCCAGCAGTGACAGGGCGAACACCGGGGAGCTGTTTTTT. This sequence encodes CASSDRANTGELFF.

About this clone: Germline and junction disagree at one end, which may indicate a read error. This rearrangement joins TRBV7-7 to TRBJ2-1; 12 nucleotides line up with TRBD2. CDR3 length: 17 amino acids. The V gene's germline CDR1 is SSHAT and CDR2 FNYEAQ (reference sequence). DNA for the CDR3: TGTGCTAGCAGCTTAGGAGTTACTAGCGGGGGGAAAAATGAGCAGTTCTTC. It translates to CASSLGVTSGGKNEQFF.

A single count supports this clone. The chain employs TRBV10-1 and TRBJ1-1, with D perhaps matching TRBD1 (5 bases). The V gene lost 0 bases and the J gene lost 3 bases, with 11 bases spanning the gap. Germline CDR1 is WNHNN and CDR2 is SYGVQD (reference sequence). The CDR3 sequence is 15 residues long. The CDR3 reads CASSESLQGYTEAFF. The CDR3 bases are TGCGCCAGCAGTGAGTCGCTGCAGGGATACACTGAAGCTTTCTTT.